A single sample is the source of the 29 T cell receptor beta chains below, sequenced in a study of blood T cell repertoires in COVID-19. Assay used: immunoSEQ multiplex PCR; TCRdb lists only in-frame clones, some missing. The data hold around 50,000 clones, with around 90% observed a single time. Material: peripheral blood. These receptors were collected from a woman aged 80 or over with COVID-19, enrolled during active disease.

This clone was observed a single time. V gene TRBV4-1 combines with J gene TRBJ1-5; D may be TRBD1 (5 bases). The V and J ends lost 2 bases and 3 bases respectively, with 11 bases between them. The CDR3 contains 15 residues. Germline values: CDR1 MGHRA, CDR2 YSYEKL. Here the CDR3 DNA reads TGCGCCAGCAGCCAACAGGGAGGGAACAATCAGCCCCAGCATTTT. It yields the protein CASSQQGGNNQPQHF.

The genes are TRBV10-3 and TRBJ1-2; D unclear. With 9 bases removed from V and 4 bases from J, the gap between germline ends came to 18 bases. The germline V gene encodes CDR1 ENHRY and CDR2 SYGVKD. The CDR3 totals 14 residues. The CDR3 protein is CAIGAEGIGYGYTF. In DNA form, the CDR3 reads TGTGCCATTGGCGCAGAGGGAATTGGCTATGGCTACACCTTC.

This chain joins TRBV11-2 and TRBJ2-3; 10 nucleotides line up with TRBD2. The V gene end was trimmed by 1 base and the J gene end by 3 bases; junction bases not matched to a gene: 4. CDR1 and CDR2 from the germline V gene are SGHAT and FQNNGV. This CDR3 is 16 amino acids long. CDR3 protein: CASSLGSSGGTDTQYF. The CDR3, as DNA: TGTGCCAGCAGCTTAGGGTCTAGCGGGGGAACAGATACGCAGTATTTT.

The chain employs TRBV13 and TRBJ2-5; 7 nucleotides align to TRBD1. V gave up 5 bases and J gave up 3 bases; unmatched junction bases: 9. The CDR3 is 15 amino acids. Germline V gives CDR1 PRHDT, CDR2 FYEKMQ (reference sequence). The CDR3 protein is CASSLTGEHKETQYF. The CDR3 region has the DNA TGTGCCAGCAGCCTAACAGGGGAACACAAAGAGACCCAGTACTTC.

V is TRBV6-8 and J is TRBJ2-4; D remains unclear. Germline values: CDR1 MNHGY, CDR2 SAAAGT. With 7 bases removed from V and 8 bases from J, the gap between germline ends came to 18 bases. CDR3 length: 14 amino acids. Here the CDR3 DNA reads TGTGCCAGCAACGTCCGGCTAGGAGTACACATTCAGTACTTC. It codes for CASNVRLGVHIQYF.

The chain couples TRBV19 to TRBJ2-7; 8 bases fit TRBD1. Germline assignment: CDR1 LNHDA and CDR2 SQIVND (reference sequence). The trim removed 6 bases at V and 6 bases at J, leaving 7 bases unmatched. The CDR3 is 13 amino acids. The CDR3 loop reads CASSPTGTGEQYF. CDR3 nucleotides: TGTGCCAGTAGCCCAACCGGGACAGGCGAGCAGTACTTC.

This clone was recorded only once. This chain links TRBV10-3 with TRBJ1-2, with 9 bases lining up with TRBD1. Looked up from germline, CDR1 is ENHRY and CDR2 is SYGVKD. The CDR3 sequence is 17 residues long. V lost 5 bases, J lost 4 bases, and 14 bases stayed unmatched. The CDR3 region is CAISFKTGGAVGYGYTF. CDR3 bases: TGTGCCATCAGTTTTAAAACAGGGGGCGCGGTGGGCTATGGCTACACCTTC.

The CDR3 DNA reads as TGTGCCAGCAGCCGGGGGGCAACTAATGAAAAACTGTTTTTT. It specifies CASSRGATNEKLFF. This sequence joins TRBV7-9 and TRBJ1-4, with D possibly TRBD1 on 5 matching bases. The germline V gene encodes CDR1 SEHNR and CDR2 FQNEAQ (reference sequence). The V end was cut by 5 bases, the J end by 0 bases, with 7 bases between. CDR3 length: 14 amino acids.

The V gene is TRBV11-2, the J gene TRBJ1-3, with D unclear. Germline V gene sequence: CDR1 SGHAT, CDR2 FQNNGV. Deletions cut 5 bases from V and 0 bases from J, with 5 bases between. The CDR3 totals 13 residues. The CDR3 protein is CASSQASGNTIYF. The CDR3 nucleotides are TGTGCCAGCAGCCAGGCCTCTGGAAACACCATATATTTT.

The chain joins TRBV19 to TRBJ2-3, with 7 bases matching TRBD1. Germline loops: CDR1 LNHDA, CDR2 SQIVND (reference sequence). This CDR3 is 14 amino acids long. Germline trimming cut 10 bases from V and 2 bases from J; bases unmatched to any gene: 9. CDR3 region: CATSRDSLTDTQYF. The DNA of the CDR3 is TGTGCCACCTCTAGGGACAGCCTCACAGATACGCAGTATTTT.

The chain carries TRBV12-3 or TRBV12-4 and TRBJ2-7, with D tentatively TRBD1 (6 bases). The CDR3 loop spans 12 amino acids. Trimming removed 6 bases at V and 6 bases at J, with 12 bases between. The DNA of the CDR3 is TGTGCCAGCAGGACAGGTCAACGCGAGCAGTACTTC. It specifies CASRTGQREQYF.

This chain connects TRBV5-5 to TRBJ2-3, with D tentatively TRBD2 (5 bases). The CDR3 has 14 amino acids. Germline V gene sequence: CDR1 SGHKS, CDR2 YYEKEE (reference sequence). The V gene lost 0 bases and the J gene lost 4 bases, with 9 bases spanning the gap. The CDR3 spells CASSLDSVADTQYF. The DNA for the CDR3 is TGTGCCAGCAGCTTGGATAGCGTAGCAGATACGCAGTATTTT.

This clone was counted once. The rearrangement uses TRBV25-1 and TRBJ2-5, with 7 bases aligning to TRBD1. V shed 5 bases, J shed 8 bases, and the junction held 2 bases outside the gene matches. Germline loops: CDR1 MGHDK, CDR2 SYGVNS. The CDR3 runs to 11 residues. The CDR3 here is CASSWDSTQYF. The CDR3 DNA follows: TGTGCCAGCAGTTGGGACAGTACCCAGTACTTC. The full variable domain, completed using reference TRBV25-1 and TRBJ2-5, is EADIYQTPRYLVIGTGKKITLECSQTMGHDKMYWYQQDPGMELHLIHYSYGVNSTEKGDLSSESTVSRIRTEHFPLTLESARPSHTSQYLCASSWDSTQYFGPGTRLLVL.

The CDR3 loop reads CANPRGTTSYEQYF. The CDR3 DNA reads as TGTGCCAATCCACGAGGGACTACCTCCTACGAGCAGTACTTC. The chain links TRBV5-6 to TRBJ2-7; 7 bases are a match to TRBD2. The ends lost 9 bases at V and 0 bases at J; junction bases unmatched: 9. The germline V gene has CDR1 SGHDT and CDR2 YYEEEE. The CDR3 length is 14 residues.

V is TRBV5-1 and J is TRBJ2-2; D may be TRBD2 (5 bases). Trimming left V 5 bases short and J 0 bases short, with 11 bases between. Germline values: CDR1 SGHRS, CDR2 YFSETQ. The CDR3 runs to 15 residues. The CDR3 region has the DNA TGCGCCAGCAGGTCCGGAGGCTCGAACACCGGGGAGCTGTTTTTT. Amino acid sequence: CASRSGGSNTGELFF.

The chain couples TRBV10-3 to TRBJ2-5, with 9 positions matching TRBD2. V lost 8 bases, J lost 2 bases, and 9 bases stayed unmatched. The germline CDR1 and CDR2 sequences are ENHRY and SYGVKD. CDR3 length: 15 residues. The CDR3 DNA follows: TGTGCCATCGGCCAGACTAGCGGAACACAAGAGACCCAGTACTTC. Its protein product is CAIGQTSGTQETQYF.

The rearrangement uses TRBV5-1 and TRBJ1-6, with D perhaps TRBD1 (6 bases). CDR1 and CDR2 from the germline V gene are SGHRS and YFSETQ. The CDR3 consists of 14 residues. The ends were cut back, 7 bases at V and 7 bases at J, with 15 bases in the middle. CDR3 DNA: TGCGCCAGCGGCTCGGGGCAGGGGAATTCACCCCTCCACTTT. Translating gives CASGSGQGNSPLHF.

Written as DNA, the CDR3 is TGTGCCAGCAGCCAGCGCGGGACGGGAAATGAAAAACTGTTTTTT. This encodes CASSQRGTGNEKLFF. V and J are TRBV5-6 and TRBJ1-4; perhaps TRBD1 as D (5 bases). The germline CDR1 and CDR2 sequences are SGHDT and YYEEEE. V was shortened by 4 bases and J by 5 bases, with 15 bases between the two germline ends. The CDR3 contains 15 residues.

This clone occurred a few times. The genes are TRBV11-2 and TRBJ2-7, with D possibly being TRBD2 (5 bases). Germline V gene sequence: CDR1 SGHAT, CDR2 FQNNGV. This CDR3 comprises 16 residues. V was clipped by 3 bases and J by 6 bases, with 21 bases between them. CDR3 protein: CASSLPGISSVSEQYF. DNA of the CDR3: TGTGCCAGCAGCTTGCCCGGGATCTCCAGTGTTTCCGAGCAGTACTTC.

The rearrangement links TRBV7-9 to TRBJ2-7; D may be TRBD1 (6 bases). This CDR3 comprises 12 residues. Germline CDR1 and CDR2: SEHNR and FQNEAQ (reference sequence). Deletions cut 4 bases from V and 6 bases from J, with 10 bases between. For the CDR3, the DNA is TGTGCCAGCAGCTCGGAGACAGGCGAGCAGTACTTC. Its protein is CASSSETGEQYF.

The chain joins TRBV19 to TRBJ2-3; 9 nucleotides match TRBD1. CDR3 length: 15 residues. The junction had 5 bases not matched to a gene; V was cut back by 5 bases and J by 2 bases. The germline CDR1 and CDR2 sequences are LNHDA and SQIVND (reference sequence). The CDR3 region has the DNA TGTGCCAGTAGTGTCGGGACAGGGATCACAGATACGCAGTATTTT. This encodes CASSVGTGITDTQYF.

The gene calls are TRBV5-1 and TRBJ2-3, with no clear D. V lost 5 bases and J lost 0, with 13 bases in between. The CDR3 runs to 15 residues. Germline loops: CDR1 SGHRS, CDR2 YFSETQ. CDR3 bases: TGCGCCAGCAGAGCATTACCCTCTAGCACAGATACGCAGTATTTT. This sequence encodes CASRALPSSTDTQYF.

This clone was found many times. The rearrangement uses TRBV5-1 and TRBJ2-7, with a weak D call TRBD2 (6 bases). Germline CDR1 is SGHRS and CDR2 is YFSETQ. Trimming pared 4 bases from V and 5 bases from J, leaving 16 bases between. The CDR3 is 14 amino acids. The CDR3 sequence: CASSPGGPYHEQYF. The CDR3 nucleotides are TGCGCCAGCAGCCCCGGGGGACCGTATCACGAGCAGTACTTC.

The J gene is TRBJ2-6, the V gene TRBV19; TRBD1 matches 8 bases. V gave up 3 bases and J gave up 4 bases; unmatched junction bases: 11. Germline CDR1 reads LNHDA; CDR2 reads SQIVND (reference sequence). This CDR3 region has 18 residues. The CDR3 DNA is TGTGCCAGTAGTATCACGGGCCAGGGGGCGAGGGGGGCCAACGTCCTGACTTTC. Translating it yields CASSITGQGARGANVLTF. The full variable domain, its missing parts supplied by reference TRBV19 and TRBJ2-6, is DGGITQSPKYLFRKEGQNVTLSCEQNLNHDAMYWYRQDPGQGLRLIYYSQIVNDFQKGDIAEGYSVSREKKESFPLTVTSAQKNPTAFYLCASSITGQGARGANVLTFGAGSRLTVL.

The rearrangement joins TRBV7-9 to TRBJ2-1; 12 positions agree with TRBD2. Germline trimming cut 0 bases from V and 9 bases from J; bases unmatched to any gene: 6. The CDR3 spans 16 residues. Germline V gene sequence: CDR1 SEHNR, CDR2 FQNEAQ (reference sequence). The CDR3 DNA reads TGTGCCAGCAGCTTAGCCACTAGCGGGGGGCGGGGTGAGCAGTTCTTC. It yields the protein CASSLATSGGRGEQFF.

The sample holds one count of this clone. This chain links TRBV5-1 with TRBJ1-1; unclear D gene. The CDR3 runs to 14 residues. V was trimmed by 2 bases and J by 0 bases, leaving 8 bases between them. Germline loops: CDR1 SGHRS, CDR2 YFSETQ. The CDR3 spells CASSFKPLNTEAFF. The CDR3 DNA reads as TGCGCCAGCAGCTTTAAGCCCCTGAACACTGAAGCTTTCTTT.

The chain combines TRBV7-3 with TRBJ2-6; unclear D gene. Looked up from germline, CDR1 is SGHTA and CDR2 is FQGTGA. The CDR3 length is 16 residues. V shed 0 bases and J shed 1 base, with 7 bases lying between them. The CDR3 DNA reads TGTGCCAGCAGCTTAACTCACAGTTCTGGGGCCAACGTCCTGACTTTC. This encodes CASSLTHSSGANVLTF.

This chain links TRBV24-1 with TRBJ2-7, with D possibly TRBD2 on 5 matching bases. Trimming shortened V by 4 bases and J by 0 bases, and 12 bases separated the two germline ends. The CDR3 length is 15 residues. Germline V CDR1 and CDR2: KGHDR, SFDVKD. The CDR3 DNA reads TGTGCCACCAGTGAGAGAGGGAAGATCTCCTACGAGCAGTACTTC. It specifies CATSERGKISYEQYF.

The chain joins TRBV14 to TRBJ2-1, with 8 bases that match TRBD2. Trimming at V came to 3 bases and at J to 13 bases, leaving 8 bases not matched to a gene. The CDR3 length is 13 residues. CDR1 and CDR2 from the germline V gene are SGHDN and FVKESK. Written as DNA, the CDR3 is TGTGCCAGCAGCCAGGTGACTAGCGCGGATCAGTTCTTC. It encodes CASSQVTSADQFF.